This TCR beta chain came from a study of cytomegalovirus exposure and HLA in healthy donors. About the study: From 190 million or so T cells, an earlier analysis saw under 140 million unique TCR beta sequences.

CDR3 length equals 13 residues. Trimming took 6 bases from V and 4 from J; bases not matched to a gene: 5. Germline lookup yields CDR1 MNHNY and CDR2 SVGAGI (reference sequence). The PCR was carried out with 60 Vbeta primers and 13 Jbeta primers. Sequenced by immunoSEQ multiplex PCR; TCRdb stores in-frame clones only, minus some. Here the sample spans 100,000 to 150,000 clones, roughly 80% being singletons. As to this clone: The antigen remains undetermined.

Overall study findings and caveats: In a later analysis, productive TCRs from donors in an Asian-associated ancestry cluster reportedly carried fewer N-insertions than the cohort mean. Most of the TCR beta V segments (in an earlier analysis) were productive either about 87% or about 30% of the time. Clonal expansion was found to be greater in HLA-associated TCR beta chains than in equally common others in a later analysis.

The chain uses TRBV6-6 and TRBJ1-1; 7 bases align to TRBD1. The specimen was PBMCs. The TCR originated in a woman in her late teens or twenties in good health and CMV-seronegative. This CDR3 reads CASSKGQLTEAFF. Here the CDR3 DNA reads TGTGCCAGCAGCAAGGGACAGCTCACTGAAGCTTTCTTT.